Listed here are 5 T cell receptor beta chains from one sample, sequenced in a study of blood T cell repertoires in COVID-19. Profiled with immunoSEQ multiplex PCR; TCRdb holds only in-frame clones, not every one. Of about 350,000 clones listed, around 91% are singletons. The sequencing sample was made of peripheral blood. The receptors here all came from a woman younger than 30 who had recovered from COVID-19.

The V call is TRBV6-5, the J call TRBJ2-3; TRBD1 matches 8 bases. The germline CDR1 and CDR2 sequences are MNHEY and SVGAGI. The junction had 12 bases not matched to a gene; V was cut back by 8 bases and J by 5 bases. This CDR3 region has 15 residues. The CDR3 spells CASFAQGVWRDTQYF. CDR3 sequence (DNA): TGTGCCAGCTTCGCACAGGGGGTTTGGAGAGATACGCAGTATTTT.

The J gene is TRBJ1-1, the V gene TRBV5-6; D ambiguous. V lost 0 bases and J 3 bases, leaving 6 bases between the germline ends. The CDR3 sequence is 13 residues long. CDR1 is SGHDT and CDR2 is YYEEEE in the germline V gene. CDR3 in amino acids: CASSLAPDTEAFF. CDR3 sequence (DNA): TGTGCCAGCAGCTTGGCTCCGGACACTGAAGCTTTCTTT.

The J gene is TRBJ2-1, the V gene TRBV30; 9 bases align to TRBD2. V shed 5 bases and J 9 bases; nucleotides not matched to a gene: 8. This CDR3 has 13 amino acids. Per the germline V gene, CDR1 is GTSNPN and CDR2 is SVGIG (reference sequence). Here the CDR3 reads CAWEFRAGGEQFF. The CDR3 coding sequence is TGTGCCTGGGAATTCCGAGCGGGGGGTGAGCAGTTCTTC.

The chain is built from TRBV10-3 and TRBJ1-2; D not certain. Germline loops: CDR1 ENHRY, CDR2 SYGVKD. V was trimmed by 0 bases and J by 7 bases, leaving 12 bases between them. CDR3 length equals 14 residues. The CDR3 protein is CAISESYGGRGYTF. CDR3 sequence (DNA): TGTGCCATCAGTGAGTCCTACGGAGGACGTGGCTACACCTTC.

The J gene is TRBJ2-1, the V gene TRBV10-1, with 9 positions matching TRBD2. V shed 8 bases and J 6 bases; nucleotides not matched to a gene: 14. CDR1 is WNHNN and CDR2 is SYGVQD in the germline V gene (reference sequence). CDR3 length: 16 amino acids. The CDR3 loop is CASGLATSSPLNEQFF. CDR3 in DNA: TGCGCCAGCGGACTAGCGACATCTTCCCCCCTCAATGAGCAGTTCTTC.